This record looks at one TCR beta chain sequence and its context. This specimen belongs to a study of blood T cell repertoires in COVID-19. Per the authors' pipeline: Amplifying reference gene primers gave estimates of nucleated cell counts. Data came from immunoSEQ multiplex PCR; TCRdb stores just in-frame clones and leaves some out. That table furnishes V, J and clone size, whereas the DNA furnished D and trimming. The table shows approximately 100,000 clones, with roughly 80% occurring only once. Germline CDR1 and CDR2: SQVTM and ANQGSEA. The CDR3 has 14 amino acids. V lost 3 bases and J 5 bases, leaving 16 bases between the germline ends.

The sequence derives from a woman aged 55-70 years with acute or convalescent COVID-19. Specimen: peripheral blood. V usage is TRBV29-1 and J usage is TRBJ1-2, with a weak D call TRBD1 (5 bases). The CDR3 DNA is TGCAGCGTTGAGGCCCGGGACTTAGCTTATGGCTACACCTTC. As protein: CSVEARDLAYGYTF.